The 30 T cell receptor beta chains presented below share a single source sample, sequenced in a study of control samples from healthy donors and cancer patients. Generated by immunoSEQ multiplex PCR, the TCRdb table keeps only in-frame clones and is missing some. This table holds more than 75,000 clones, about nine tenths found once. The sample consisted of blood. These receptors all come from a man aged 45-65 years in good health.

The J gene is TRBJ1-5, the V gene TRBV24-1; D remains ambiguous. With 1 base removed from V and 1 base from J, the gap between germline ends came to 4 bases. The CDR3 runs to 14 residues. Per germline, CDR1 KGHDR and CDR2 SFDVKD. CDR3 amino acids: CATSDFASNQPQHF. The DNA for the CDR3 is TGTGCCACCAGTGATTTCGCAAGCAATCAGCCCCAGCATTTT.

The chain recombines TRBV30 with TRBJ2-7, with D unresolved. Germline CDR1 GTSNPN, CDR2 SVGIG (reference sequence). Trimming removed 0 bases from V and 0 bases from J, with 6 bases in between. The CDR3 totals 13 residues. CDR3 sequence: CAWSVGGSYEQYF. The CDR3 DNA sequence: TGTGCCTGGAGTGTAGGCGGCTCCTACGAGCAGTACTTC.

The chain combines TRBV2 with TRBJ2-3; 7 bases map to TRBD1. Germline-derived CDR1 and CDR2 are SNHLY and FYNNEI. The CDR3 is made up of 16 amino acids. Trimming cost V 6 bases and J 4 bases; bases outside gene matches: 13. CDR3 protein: CASRGVGGRGPDTQYF. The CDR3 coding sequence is TGTGCCAGCAGGGGGGTAGGGGGCCGGGGACCAGATACGCAGTATTTT.

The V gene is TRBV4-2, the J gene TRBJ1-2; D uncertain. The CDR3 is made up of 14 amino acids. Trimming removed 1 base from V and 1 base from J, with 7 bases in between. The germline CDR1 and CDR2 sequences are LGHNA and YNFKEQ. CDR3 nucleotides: TGTGCCAGCAGCCAAGCGGGCAATAACTATGGCTACACCTTC. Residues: CASSQAGNNYGYTF.

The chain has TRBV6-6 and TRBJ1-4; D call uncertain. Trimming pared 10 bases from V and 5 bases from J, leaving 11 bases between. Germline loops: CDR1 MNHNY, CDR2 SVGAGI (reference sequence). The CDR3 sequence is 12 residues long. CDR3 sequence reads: CATALGNEKLFF. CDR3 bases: TGTGCCACCGCGTTGGGGAATGAAAAACTGTTTTTT.

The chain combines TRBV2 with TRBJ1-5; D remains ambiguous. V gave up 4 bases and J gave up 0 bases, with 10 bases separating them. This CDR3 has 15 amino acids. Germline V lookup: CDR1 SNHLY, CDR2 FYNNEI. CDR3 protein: CASSARVASNQPQHF. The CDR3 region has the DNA TGTGCCAGCAGTGCCCGGGTGGCTAGCAATCAGCCCCAGCATTTT.

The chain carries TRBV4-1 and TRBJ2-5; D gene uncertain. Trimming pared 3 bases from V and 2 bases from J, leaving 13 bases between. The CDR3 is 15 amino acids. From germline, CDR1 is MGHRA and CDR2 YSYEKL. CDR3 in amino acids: CASSHPSSLQETQYF. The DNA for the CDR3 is TGCGCCAGCAGCCACCCATCCTCCCTACAAGAGACCCAGTACTTC.

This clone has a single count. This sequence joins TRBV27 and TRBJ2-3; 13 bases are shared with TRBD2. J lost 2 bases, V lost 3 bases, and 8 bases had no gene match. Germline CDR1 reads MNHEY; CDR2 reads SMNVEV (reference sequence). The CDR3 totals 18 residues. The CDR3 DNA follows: TGTGCCAGCAGTTTTCTTGTAACTAGCGGGGGGGCCACAGATACGCAGTATTTT. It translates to CASSFLVTSGGATDTQYF.

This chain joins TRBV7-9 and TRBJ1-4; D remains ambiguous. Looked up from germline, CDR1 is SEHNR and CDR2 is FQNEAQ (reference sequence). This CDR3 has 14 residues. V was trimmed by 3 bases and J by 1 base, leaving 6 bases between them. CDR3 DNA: TGTGCCAGCAGCTTGTCGGGAACTAATGAAAAACTGTTTTTT. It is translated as CASSLSGTNEKLFF.

The CDR3 DNA sequence: TGTGCCAGCAGCTTCGGACAGAAGAACACCGGGGAGCTGTTTTTT. Translation gives CASSFGQKNTGELFF. The chain recombines TRBV13 with TRBJ2-2; D is possibly TRBD1 (6 bases). The CDR3 consists of 15 residues. V was pared by 3 bases and J by 1 base, with 9 bases between. Germline assignment: CDR1 PRHDT and CDR2 FYEKMQ (reference sequence). Drawing the rest from reference TRBV13 and TRBJ2-2, the complete variable domain is AAGVIQSPRHLIKEKRETATLKCYPIPRHDTVYWYQQGPGQDPQFLISFYEKMQSDKGSIPDRFSAQQFSDYHSELNMSSLELGDSALYFCASSFGQKNTGELFFGEGSRLTVL.

The CDR3 DNA is TGTGCCAGCAGCCTAGGACAAGGAAAACTGTTTTTT. The encoded protein is CASSLGQGKLFF. The chain has TRBV11-3 and TRBJ1-4; tentatively, D is TRBD1 (5 bases). CDR1 is SGHNT and CDR2 is YENEEA in the germline V gene. The ends were cut back, 5 bases at V and 10 bases at J, with 11 bases in the middle. CDR3 length equals 12 residues. Based on the CDR3 plus reference TRBV11-3 and TRBJ1-4, the full variable domain is EAGVVQSPRYKIIEKKQPVAFWCNPISGHNTLYWYLQNLGQGPELLIRYENEEAVDDSQLPKDRFSAERLKGVDSTLKIQPAELGDSAVYLCASSLGQGKLFFGSGTQLSVL.

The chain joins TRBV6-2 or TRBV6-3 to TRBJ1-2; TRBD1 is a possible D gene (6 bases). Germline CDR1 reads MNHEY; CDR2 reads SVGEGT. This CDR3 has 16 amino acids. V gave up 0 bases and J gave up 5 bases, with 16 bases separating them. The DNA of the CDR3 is TGTGCCAGCAGTTACTCAAGGGACAACGGACTTTATGGCTACACCTTC. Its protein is CASSYSRDNGLYGYTF.

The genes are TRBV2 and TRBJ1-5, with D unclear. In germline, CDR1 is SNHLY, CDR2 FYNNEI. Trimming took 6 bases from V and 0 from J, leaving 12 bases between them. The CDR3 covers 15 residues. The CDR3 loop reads CASRGRLNSNQPQHF. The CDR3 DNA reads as TGTGCCAGCAGAGGCAGGCTTAATAGCAATCAGCCCCAGCATTTT.

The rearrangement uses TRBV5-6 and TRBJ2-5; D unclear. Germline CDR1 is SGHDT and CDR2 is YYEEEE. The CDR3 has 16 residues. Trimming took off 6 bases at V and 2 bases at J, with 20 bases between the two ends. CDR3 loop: CASTPRTGPTQETQYF. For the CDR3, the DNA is TGTGCCAGCACCCCAAGAACCGGGCCCACTCAAGAGACCCAGTACTTC.

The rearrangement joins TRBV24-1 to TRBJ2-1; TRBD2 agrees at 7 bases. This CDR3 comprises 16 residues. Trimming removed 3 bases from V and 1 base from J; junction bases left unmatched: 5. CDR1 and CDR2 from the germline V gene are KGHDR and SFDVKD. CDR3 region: CATSDPGGGSYNEQFF. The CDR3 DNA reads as TGTGCCACCAGTGATCCCGGCGGGGGTTCCTACAATGAGCAGTTCTTC.

The CDR3 loop is CASSQDGTANYGYTF. The CDR3 DNA reads as TGCGCCAGCAGCCAAGATGGGACAGCTAACTATGGCTACACCTTC. V usage is TRBV4-1 and J usage is TRBJ1-2; 7 nucleotides match TRBD1. CDR3 length equals 15 residues. CDR1 is MGHRA and CDR2 is YSYEKL in the germline V gene. With 0 bases clipped from V and 0 bases from J, the junction kept 1 base outside the gene matches.

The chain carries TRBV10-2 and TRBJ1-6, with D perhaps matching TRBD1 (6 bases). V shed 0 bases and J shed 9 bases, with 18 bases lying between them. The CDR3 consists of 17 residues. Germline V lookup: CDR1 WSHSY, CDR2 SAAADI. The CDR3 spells CASSESRAGVWSSPLHF. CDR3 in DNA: TGCGCCAGCAGTGAGTCGAGGGCAGGGGTTTGGAGTTCACCCCTCCACTTT.

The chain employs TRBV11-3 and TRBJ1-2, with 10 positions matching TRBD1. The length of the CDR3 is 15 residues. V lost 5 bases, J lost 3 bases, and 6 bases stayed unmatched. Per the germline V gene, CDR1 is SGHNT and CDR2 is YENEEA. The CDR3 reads CASSPRQGADYGYTF. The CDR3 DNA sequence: TGTGCCAGCAGCCCCCGACAGGGGGCAGACTATGGCTACACCTTC.

This CDR3 is CASSVEAGSIYGYTF. The CDR3 nucleotides are TGTGCCAGCAGCGTAGAGGCAGGGTCCATCTATGGCTACACCTTC. The chain carries TRBV9 and TRBJ1-2, with D possibly matching TRBD1 (5 bases). The CDR3 is 15 residues long. V gave up 0 bases and J gave up 4 bases, with 13 bases separating them. CDR1 and CDR2 from the germline V gene are SGDLS and YYNGEE.

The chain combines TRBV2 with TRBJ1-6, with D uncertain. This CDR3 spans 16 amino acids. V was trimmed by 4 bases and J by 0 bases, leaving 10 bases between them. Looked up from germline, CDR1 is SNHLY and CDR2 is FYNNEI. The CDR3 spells CASSAKGGSYNSPLHF. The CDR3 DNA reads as TGTGCCAGCAGTGCGAAGGGAGGCTCCTATAATTCACCCCTCCACTTT.

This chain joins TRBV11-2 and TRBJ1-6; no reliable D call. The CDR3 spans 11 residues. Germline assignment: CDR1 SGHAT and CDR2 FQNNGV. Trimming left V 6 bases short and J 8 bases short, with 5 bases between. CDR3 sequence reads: CASSTDSPLHF. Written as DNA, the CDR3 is TGTGCCAGCAGTACAGATTCACCCCTCCACTTT.

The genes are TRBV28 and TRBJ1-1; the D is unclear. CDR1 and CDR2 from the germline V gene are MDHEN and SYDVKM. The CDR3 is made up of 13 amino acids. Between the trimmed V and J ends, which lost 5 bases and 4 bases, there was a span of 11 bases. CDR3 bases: TGTGCCAGCAGTCTCGTCAGAACCACTGAAGCTTTCTTT. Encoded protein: CASSLVRTTEAFF.

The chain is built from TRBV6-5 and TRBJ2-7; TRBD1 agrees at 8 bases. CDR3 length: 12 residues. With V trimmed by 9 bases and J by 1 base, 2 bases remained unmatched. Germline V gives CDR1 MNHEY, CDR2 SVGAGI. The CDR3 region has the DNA TGTGCCAGTCAGGGGGCATCCTACGAGCAGTACTTC. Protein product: CASQGASYEQYF.

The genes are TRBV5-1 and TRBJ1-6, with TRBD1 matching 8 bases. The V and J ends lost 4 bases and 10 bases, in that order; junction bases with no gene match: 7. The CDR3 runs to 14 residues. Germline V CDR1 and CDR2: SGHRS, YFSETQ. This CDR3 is CASSQGQVGSPLHF. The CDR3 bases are TGCGCCAGCAGCCAGGGACAGGTGGGCTCACCCCTCCACTTT.

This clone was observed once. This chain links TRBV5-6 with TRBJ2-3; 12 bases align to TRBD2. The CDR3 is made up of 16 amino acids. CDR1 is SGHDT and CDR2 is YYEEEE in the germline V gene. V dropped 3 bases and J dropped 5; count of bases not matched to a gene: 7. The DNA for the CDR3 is TGTGCCAGCAGCTCTAGGACTAGCGGGGTCTTAGATACGCAGTATTTT. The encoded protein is CASSSRTSGVLDTQYF.

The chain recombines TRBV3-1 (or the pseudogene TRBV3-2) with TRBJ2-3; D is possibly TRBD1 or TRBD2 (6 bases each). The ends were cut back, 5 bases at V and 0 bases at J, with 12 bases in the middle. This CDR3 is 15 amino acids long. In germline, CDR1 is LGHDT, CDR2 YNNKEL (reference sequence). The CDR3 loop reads CASSKGGFSTDTQYF. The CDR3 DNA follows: TGTGCCAGCAGCAAGGGGGGCTTTAGCACAGATACGCAGTATTTT.

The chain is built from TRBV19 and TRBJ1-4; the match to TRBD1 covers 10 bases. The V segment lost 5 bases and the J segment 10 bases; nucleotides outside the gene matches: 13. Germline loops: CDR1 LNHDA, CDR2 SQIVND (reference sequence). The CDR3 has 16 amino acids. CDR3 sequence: CASSGRLGQGIGKLFF. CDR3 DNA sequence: TGTGCCAGTAGTGGCCGACTGGGACAGGGGATTGGAAAACTGTTTTTT. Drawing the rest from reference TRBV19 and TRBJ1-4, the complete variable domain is DGGITQSPKYLFRKEGQNVTLSCEQNLNHDAMYWYRQDPGQGLRLIYYSQIVNDFQKGDIAEGYSVSREKKESFPLTVTSAQKNPTAFYLCASSGRLGQGIGKLFFGSGTQLSVL.

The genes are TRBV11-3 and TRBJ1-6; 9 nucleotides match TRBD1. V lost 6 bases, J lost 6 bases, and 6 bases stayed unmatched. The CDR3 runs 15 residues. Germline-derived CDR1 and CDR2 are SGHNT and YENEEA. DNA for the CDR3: TGTGCCAGCAGTTTCCCGGGACAGGGTAATTCACCCCTCCACTTT. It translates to CASSFPGQGNSPLHF.

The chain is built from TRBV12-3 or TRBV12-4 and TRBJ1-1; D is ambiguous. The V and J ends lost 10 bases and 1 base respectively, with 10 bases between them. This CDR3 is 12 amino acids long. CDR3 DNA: TGTGCCACCGGGCGCTCGAACACTGAAGCTTTCTTT. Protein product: CATGRSNTEAFF.

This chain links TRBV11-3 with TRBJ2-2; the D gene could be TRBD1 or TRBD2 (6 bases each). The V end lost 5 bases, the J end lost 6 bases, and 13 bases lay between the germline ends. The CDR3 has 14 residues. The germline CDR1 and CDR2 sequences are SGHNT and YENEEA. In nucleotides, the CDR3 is TGTGCCAGCAGCCTAGGGGGGCCCGCCGGGGAGCTGTTTTTT. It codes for CASSLGGPAGELFF.